One TCR beta chain is described in this entry. Its antigen is undetermined. The data were obtained in a study of T cell responses to AZD1222 COVID-19 vaccine. Germline CDR1 SGHDT, CDR2 YYEEEE. V lost 4 bases, J lost 9 bases, and 23 bases lay in between. The CDR3 loop spans 16 amino acids. TCRdb's table, derived via immunoSEQ multiplex PCR, lists solely in-frame clones and lacks some. This sample carries roughly 150,000 clones, about 88% of them seen once, and the ten largest clones take approximately 7.2%. General study findings and limits: Receipt of two AZD1222 doses was followed by a rise in Spike-specific TCR breadth and depth. Nearly half of spike-specific TCRs reportedly target unmutated variant regions. Regions 160-218 and 743-854 held dominance among vaccine-associated CD4 TCRs, which spanned spike. Sampling captured repertoires only after the peak T cell response.

This clonotype was obtained from an adult who had recovered from COVID-19. The sample consisted of peripheral blood, taken after recovery from COVID-19. The chain links TRBV5-6 to TRBJ1-3, with a possible D match to TRBD1 (5 bases). Here the CDR3 DNA reads TGTGCCAGCAGCCCGGTGGTCTCAGGGAGAGCGGCCACCATATATTTT. Translation: CASSPVVSGRAATIYF.